This T cell receptor (beta chain) was recorded in a study of CD8 T cells in ankylosing spondylitis. Worth noting for this clonotype: Its antigen is undetermined.

Molecular-barcoded quantitative 5'-RACE produced these TCR beta libraries. TCRdb processed the 5' RACE reads anew with MiXCR; each CDR3 protein has one entry. In the table there are under 150,000 distinct CDR3 sequences, 9.3% of which are singletons. The CDR3 has 14 amino acids. V lost 0 bases to trimming and J lost 1 base, with 7 bases between them. Germline V gene data show CDR1 as DFQATT and CDR2 as SNEGSKA (reference sequence). Study outcomes and limitations: Reactive arthritis synovial fluid and blood were previously reported to contain some motif variants. As reported, disease-linked clones showed significant enrichment in matched ankylosing spondylitis synovial fluid. Characteristic of ankylosing spondylitis blood, it appeared, was a TCR beta motif comprising roughly eight highly homologous variants.

V gene TRBV20-1 combines with J gene TRBJ1-5; D is undetermined. The receptor comes from a male donor with ankylosing spondylitis or in good health (not recorded which). Sequencing was carried out using blood, either unsorted or a sorted T cell fraction (not recorded which). The CDR3 loop reads CSARDGRSNQPQHF. CDR3 nucleotide sequence: TGCAGTGCTAGAGATGGGAGGAGCAATCAGCCCCAGCATTTT.